The text below deals with one TCR beta chain. These data originate in a study of control samples from healthy donors and cancer patients. The CDR3 spans 16 residues. The V end lost 1 base, the J end lost 0 bases, and 7 bases lay between the germline ends. Looked up from germline, CDR1 is MNHNS and CDR2 is SASEGT. Method: immunoSEQ multiplex PCR; TCRdb's copy keeps in-frame clones and lacks some. The sample includes 95,000 to 150,000 clones, about 91% of them seen just once. The chain joins TRBV6-1 to TRBJ2-6; D gene uncertain. Sequencing was performed on blood. This clonotype originated in a man in his forties or fifties in good health. The CDR3 bases are TGTGCCAGCAGTGAAGGACTTAACTCTGGGGCCAACGTCCTGACTTTC. It yields the protein CASSEGLNSGANVLTF.